Listed below are T cell receptor beta chains from one sample, sequenced in a study of cytomegalovirus exposure and HLA in healthy donors. Sequencing was performed with immunoSEQ multiplex PCR; in TCRdb, only in-frame clones are kept and a portion is missing. The sample consists of 100,000 to 120,000 clones, about 81% of them appearing once. The sample taken for sequencing was PBMCs. These receptors originate from a man aged 25 to 45 in good health and CMV-seronegative. Each CDR3 is given with its conserved first and last residue. The D gene is left open where the match is weak. Expanded clones get a size class; other rows say once, few or many, or leave the size out.

TRBV5-1,-,TRBJ1-3,-,TGCGCCAGCAGCCCGGGGGACTCTGGAAACACCATATATTTT,CASSPGDSGNTIYF
TRBV6-1,-,TRBJ1-5,TRBD1,TGTGCCAGCAGTACAGGGGACTTTGAGCCCCAGCATTTT,CASSTGDFEPQHF
TRBV28,-,TRBJ2-3,-,TGTGCCAGCAGTTTATTAGGACAGACATTCACAGATACGCAGTATTTT,CASSLLGQTFTDTQYF
TRBV7-2,-,TRBJ2-3,TRBD1,TGTGCCAGCAGCTTCCCTCCGCAGGGGGCCGCAGATACGCAGTATTTT,CASSFPPQGAADTQYF
TRBV27,-,TRBJ2-7,TRBD1,TGTGCCAGCAGTGGCCGGGACAGAGCCTACGAGCAGTACTTC,CASSGRDRAYEQYF
TRBV2,-,TRBJ1-2,-,TGTGCCAGCAGGAGAGGATGGAACTATGGCTACACCTTC,CASRRGWNYGYTF
TRBV6-5,-,TRBJ2-2,-,TGTGCCATTTCAGCGGTTAACACCGGGGAGCTGTTTTTT,CAISAVNTGELFF
TRBV6-1,-,TRBJ2-7,-,TGTGCCAGCCAGGGATACTACTACGAGCAGTACTTC,CASQGYYYEQYF
TRBV6-5,-,TRBJ1-2,TRBD1,TGTGCCAGCAGTCGTACAGGGGGCGGGTATGGCTACACCTTC,CASSRTGGGYGYTF
TRBV5-1,-,TRBJ2-5,TRBD2,TGCGCCAGCAGCTTGGATCCAGCGGGAGCAGAGACCCAGTACTTC,CASSLDPAGAETQYF
TRBV5-1,-,TRBJ2-3,-,TGCGCCAGCAGCCTAGAGGGACTTGTAAGCACAGATACGCAGTATTTT,CASSLEGLVSTDTQYF
TRBV11-2,-,TRBJ2-2,-,TGTGCCAGCAGCCCTCGGGGGGCAGGGAACACCGGGGAGCTGTTTTTT,CASSPRGAGNTGELFF
TRBV14,-,TRBJ2-7,-,TGTGCCAGCAGCCCGAGGCGGGAAACGCTCGAGCAGTACTTC,CASSPRRETLEQYF
TRBV29-1,-,TRBJ2-2,TRBD2,TGCGCGGGGGGGCTGGGCACCGGGGAGCTGTTTTTT,CAGGLGTGELFF
TRBV2,-,TRBJ1-5,-,TGTGCCAGCAATCTAGGGGTGGTAAATCAGCCCCAGCATTTT,CASNLGVVNQPQHF
TRBV6-6,-,TRBJ2-7,-,TGTGCCAGCAGTTACTCTCGGACACTGGACGAGCAGTACTTC,CASSYSRTLDEQYF
TRBV5-1,-,TRBJ1-4,-,TGCGCCAGCAGCTTGGACAGAGACACTAATGAAAAACTGTTTTTT,CASSLDRDTNEKLFF
TRBV6-5,-,TRBJ1-1,-,TGTGCCAGCAGTTACTCCAGGGGGAACACTGAAGCTTTCTTT,CASSYSRGNTEAFF
TRBV7-2,-,TRBJ2-3,-,TGTGCCAGCAGCTTAGGGTCGGGAGTCGGGGATACGCAGTATTTT,CASSLGSGVGDTQYF
TRBV6-6,few,TRBJ1-3,-,TGTGCCAGCAGGTGGCAGGGGGGAAACACCATATATTTT,CASRWQGGNTIYF
TRBV27,-,TRBJ2-1,-,TGTGCCAGCAGTTTTGCTGGGGAGAACAATGAGCAGTTCTTC,CASSFAGENNEQFF
TRBV6-5,-,TRBJ2-5,-,TGTGCCAGCAGTTACTCGACGGGAACTCAAGAGACCCAGTACTTC,CASSYSTGTQETQYF
TRBV6-1,-,TRBJ1-5,-,TGTGCCAGCAGTGAGCGTCCGATAGCGAACATAAATCAGCCCCAGCATTTT,CASSERPIANINQPQHF
TRBV28,few,TRBJ2-3,TRBD2,TGTGCCAGCAGTCTAGCGGGAGCTGATACGCAGTATTTT,CASSLAGADTQYF
TRBV15,-,TRBJ2-5,-,TGTGCCACCAGCAGAGATCCGGGGAATCAGGAGACCCAGTACTTC,CATSRDPGNQETQYF